These 21 T cell receptor beta chains came from one sample sequenced in a study of blood T cell repertoires in COVID-19. TCRdb's copy holds only in-frame clones and misses some; the assay was immunoSEQ multiplex PCR. Counted here are around 400,000 clones, more than 75% occurring once; the ten biggest clones make up 2.3%. The sequenced sample was peripheral blood. All receptors derive from a woman in her sixties or seventies with COVID-19, enrolled during active disease.

This clone has a single count. The chain joins TRBV9 to TRBJ2-1, with 14 nucleotides matching TRBD2. Germline trimming cut 3 bases from V and 12 bases from J; bases unmatched to any gene: 2. The CDR3 loop spans 13 amino acids. Germline V gene data show CDR1 as SGDLS and CDR2 as YYNGEE. The CDR3 DNA is TGTGCCAGCAGCGGCGGACTAGCGGGAGGGCAGTTCTTC. Protein sequence: CASSGGLAGGQFF. The whole variable domain, remainder taken from reference TRBV9 and TRBJ2-1, is DSGVTQTPKHLITATGQRVTLRCSPRSGDLSVYWYQQSLDQGLQFLIQYYNGEERAKGNILERFSAQQFPDLHSELNLSSLELGDSALYFCASSGGLAGGQFFGPGTRLTVL.

This chain links TRBV19 with TRBJ1-1; D is possibly TRBD1 (5 bases). This CDR3 region has 16 residues. V lost 4 bases and J lost 4, with 19 bases in between. The germline V gene encodes CDR1 LNHDA and CDR2 SQIVND (reference sequence). The CDR3 nucleotides are TGTGCCAGTAGTAAAAGGTTGGGGCAGGGAGGCACTGAAGCTTTCTTT. Protein sequence: CASSKRLGQGGTEAFF.

V and J are TRBV5-1 and TRBJ2-5; D is possibly TRBD2 (5 bases). Germline V gives CDR1 SGHRS, CDR2 YFSETQ. V was pared by 6 bases and J by 1 base, with 19 bases between. This CDR3 region has 16 residues. The CDR3 region is CASTSGSGVGQETQYF. CDR3 DNA sequence: TGCGCCAGCACCTCGGGGTCCGGGGTAGGCCAAGAGACCCAGTACTTC.

In its sample, this clone was seen once. This sequence joins TRBV6-5 and TRBJ2-5; no firm D call. The CDR3 extends over 13 amino acids. V shed 6 bases and J shed 2 bases, with 10 bases lying between them. Germline V CDR1 and CDR2: MNHEY, SVGAGI. The CDR3 nucleotides are TGTGCCAGCAGAATAGGAGTTCAAGAGACCCAGTACTTC. It is translated as CASRIGVQETQYF.

The chain is built from TRBV10-3 and TRBJ2-7, with a tentative D call TRBD1 (5 bases). The CDR3 has 16 amino acids. The V end was cut by 0 bases, the J end by 2 bases, with 14 bases between. CDR1 and CDR2 (germline): ENHRY, SYGVKD. The CDR3, as DNA: TGTGCCATCAGTGAGTCAGGAAGGGGCACCACCTACGAGCAGTACTTC. This encodes CAISESGRGTTYEQYF.

This clone was seen just once. Compared with germline, one end of the junction differs, possibly owing to a read error. The chain is built from TRBV5-6 and TRBJ1-6, with D possibly being TRBD1 (5 bases). The CDR3 sequence is 14 residues long. CDR1 is SGHDT and CDR2 is YYEEEE in the germline V gene. The CDR3 is CVSSIDSSGSPLHF. The CDR3 coding sequence is TGTGTCAGCAGCATAGACAGTTCCGGTTCACCCCTCCACTTT. Complete variable domain (other parts from reference TRBV5-6 and TRBJ1-6): DAGVTQSPTHLIKTRGQQVTLRCSPKSGHDTVSWYQQALGQGPQFIFQYYEEEERQRGNFPDRFSGHQFPNYSSELNVNALLLGDSALYLCVSSIDSSGSPLHFGNGTRLTVT.

The CDR3 here is CASSANRETQYF. CDR3 bases: TGTGCCAGCAGCGCAAACCGGGAGACCCAGTACTTC. This chain connects TRBV9 to TRBJ2-5; D gene uncertain. Between the trimmed V and J ends, which lost 3 bases and 5 bases, there was a span of 8 bases. Germline lookup yields CDR1 SGDLS and CDR2 YYNGEE. The CDR3 loop spans 12 amino acids.

The chain links TRBV10-3 to TRBJ1-1; tentatively, D is TRBD1 (5 bases). V dropped 10 bases and J dropped 0 bases, with 15 bases sitting between them. CDR3 length equals 14 residues. In germline, CDR1 is ENHRY, CDR2 SYGVKD. CDR3 sequence: CATRGGMVNTEAFF. Here the CDR3 DNA reads TGTGCCACCCGGGGCGGGATGGTGAACACTGAAGCTTTCTTT.

The chain carries TRBV2 and TRBJ1-5; 8 nucleotides match TRBD1. Looked up from germline, CDR1 is SNHLY and CDR2 is FYNNEI. With 1 base clipped from V and 7 bases from J, the junction kept 9 bases outside the gene matches. The CDR3 contains 16 residues. The DNA for the CDR3 is TGTGCCAGCAGTGAAGTTAGGACAGGGAAGGGACAGCCCCAGCATTTT. This codes for CASSEVRTGKGQPQHF.

The chain uses TRBV27 and TRBJ2-2; 9 positions match TRBD1. The V gene's germline CDR1 is MNHEY and CDR2 SMNVEV (reference sequence). V shed 4 bases and J 0 bases; nucleotides not matched to a gene: 3. This CDR3 has 16 residues. The CDR3 region is CASSWTGDTNTGELFF. CDR3 DNA sequence: TGTGCCAGCAGTTGGACAGGGGATACGAACACCGGGGAGCTGTTTTTT.

V usage is TRBV6-4 and J usage is TRBJ2-1; 9 nucleotides match TRBD1. The CDR3 length is 15 residues. V gave up 6 bases and J gave up 6 bases; unmatched junction bases: 9. From germline, CDR1 is MRHNA and CDR2 SNTAGT. In DNA, the CDR3 is TGTGCCAGCAGCCCCGGACAGGGGATTAGCAATGAGCAGTTCTTC. This translates into CASSPGQGISNEQFF.

The rearrangement joins TRBV5-1 to TRBJ1-4; 7 bases are shared with TRBD1. Germline-derived CDR1 and CDR2 are SGHRS and YFSETQ. The CDR3 has 17 amino acids. V gave up 0 bases and J gave up 3 bases; unmatched junction bases: 8. The CDR3 DNA sequence: TGCGCCAGCAGCTTGGACCCAGGGGGTAGGCCTAATGAAAAACTGTTTTTT. It yields the protein CASSLDPGGRPNEKLFF.

The rearrangement joins TRBV9 to TRBJ1-1; 7 positions agree with TRBD1. J lost 1 base, V lost 3 bases, and 9 bases had no gene match. Germline V gene data show CDR1 as SGDLS and CDR2 as YYNGEE. The CDR3 totals 16 residues. CDR3 protein: CASSASPRQGNTEAFF. In nucleotides, the CDR3 is TGTGCCAGCAGCGCAAGCCCCCGACAGGGGAACACTGAAGCTTTCTTT.

The V gene is TRBV18, the J gene TRBJ2-7, with D tentatively TRBD2 (5 bases). Germline V lookup: CDR1 KGHSH, CDR2 LQKENI. Trimming shortened V by 1 base and J by 0 bases, and 7 bases separated the two germline ends. The CDR3 runs 14 residues. This CDR3 is CASSPLASSYEQYF. Written as DNA, the CDR3 is TGTGCCAGCTCACCACTAGCGTCCTCCTACGAGCAGTACTTC.

This rearrangement joins TRBV3-1 (or the pseudogene TRBV3-2) to TRBJ1-6; no clear D. With 4 bases removed from V and 6 bases from J, the gap between germline ends came to 4 bases. Looked up from germline, CDR1 is LGHDT and CDR2 is YNNKEL (reference sequence). The CDR3 consists of 12 residues. In nucleotides, the CDR3 is TGTGCCAGCAGCCCCCTTAATTCACCCCTCCACTTT. It translates to CASSPLNSPLHF.

The rearrangement links TRBV7-3 to TRBJ1-1; D not certain. This CDR3 spans 13 amino acids. V lost 3 bases to trimming and J lost 3 bases, with 8 bases between them. Germline CDR1 is SGHTA and CDR2 is FQGTGA. CDR3 amino acids: CASSFQADTEAFF. In DNA, the CDR3 is TGTGCCAGCAGCTTTCAGGCAGACACTGAAGCTTTCTTT.

The gene calls are TRBV6-5 and TRBJ2-7; D possibly corresponds to TRBD1 (6 bases). Germline loops: CDR1 MNHEY, CDR2 SVGAGI. The CDR3 extends over 15 amino acids. V was pared by 4 bases and J by 3 bases, with 16 bases between. The CDR3 is CASSSIRDKVYEQYF. The CDR3 DNA reads TGTGCCAGCAGTTCGATCCGGGACAAAGTCTACGAGCAGTACTTC.

The chain recombines TRBV7-2 with TRBJ2-1, with a weak D call TRBD1 (6 bases). Germline V gene sequence: CDR1 SGHTA, CDR2 FQGNSA. Trimming shortened V by 5 bases and J by 2 bases, and 10 bases separated the two germline ends. The CDR3 spans 14 residues. CDR3 coding DNA: TGTGCCAGCAGCGACGGACAGACCTACAATGAGCAGTTCTTC. Translated, it gives CASSDGQTYNEQFF. Full variable domain (outside the CDR3, taken from reference TRBV7-2 and TRBJ2-1): GAGVSQSPSNKVTEKGKDVELRCDPISGHTALYWYRQSLGQGLEFLIYFQGNSAPDKSGLPSDRFSAERTGGSVSTLTIQRTQQEDSAVYLCASSDGQTYNEQFFGPGTRLTVL.

This chain uses TRBV5-6 with TRBJ2-7, with a possible D match to TRBD1 (5 bases). The CDR3 consists of 13 residues. Trimming cost V 4 bases and J 7 bases, with 15 bases left between them. The germline V gene has CDR1 SGHDT and CDR2 YYEEEE. CDR3 DNA sequence: TGTGCCAGCAGCGGTGGCAGGGTAAGGGAGCAGTACTTC. It is translated as CASSGGRVREQYF.

The gene calls are TRBV15 and TRBJ1-1, with TRBD1 as a possible D gene (6 bases). CDR3 size: 17 residues. From germline, CDR1 is LNHNV and CDR2 YYDKDF (reference sequence). V was pared by 0 bases and J by 3 bases, with 17 bases between. The CDR3 protein is CATSRDRARAGDTEAFF. The CDR3 nucleotides are TGTGCCACCAGCAGAGATCGGGCGAGGGCAGGGGACACTGAAGCTTTCTTT.

The J gene is TRBJ1-1, the V gene TRBV21-1; the table's D call, TRBD1, was not checked against the DNA. TRBV21-1 is classified as a pseudogene. The CDR3 spans 14 residues. CDR3 amino acids: CASSKVPGNTEAFF. In DNA, the CDR3 is TGTGCCAGCAGCAAAGTCCCAGGGAACACTGAAGCTTTCTTT.